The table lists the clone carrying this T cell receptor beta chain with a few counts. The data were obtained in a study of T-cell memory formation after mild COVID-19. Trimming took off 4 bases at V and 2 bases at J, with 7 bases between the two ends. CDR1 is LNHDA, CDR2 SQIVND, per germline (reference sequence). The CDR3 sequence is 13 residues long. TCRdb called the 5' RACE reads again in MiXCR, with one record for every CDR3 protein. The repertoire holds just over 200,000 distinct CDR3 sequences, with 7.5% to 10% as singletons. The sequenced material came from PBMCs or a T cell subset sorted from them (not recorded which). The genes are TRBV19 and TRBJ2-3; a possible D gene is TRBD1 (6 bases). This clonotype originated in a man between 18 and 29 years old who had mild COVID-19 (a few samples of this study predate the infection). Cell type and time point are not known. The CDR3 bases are TGTGCCAGTAGTAACAGGGTCACAGATACGCAGTATTTT. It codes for CASSNRVTDTQYF.